These T cell receptor beta chains were read from a single sample in a study of post-analysis software for immune sequencing data. TCRdb ran MiXCR on the PCR reads and lists one entry per CDR3 protein. The sample holds some 890,000 distinct CDR3 sequences, approximately 53% seen once. Sequencing input: blood. These receptors all stem from a girl aged 10-17 years with multiple sclerosis. The CDR3 runs from the conserved cysteine through the conserved F or W. D genes are given only for firm matches. Clone size appears in some rows only: once, few, many, or a class for an expanded clone.

D gene: TRBD2
V gene: TRBV7-2
J gene: TRBJ2-3
clone size: -
CDR3 protein: CASSLGTSGSLSTDTQYF
CDR3 DNA: TGTGCCAGCAGCTTAGGGACTAGCGGGAGTCTTAGCACAGATACGCAGTATTTT

D gene: -
V gene: TRBV5-1
J gene: TRBJ2-1
clone size: -
CDR3 protein: CASSYRGQGSYNEQFF
CDR3 DNA: TGCGCCAGCTCCTATCGGGGGCAGGGCTCCTACAATGAGCAGTTCTTC

D gene: TRBD2
V gene: TRBV10-3
J gene: TRBJ2-7
clone size: -
CDR3 protein: CAISDPLGGEIYEQYF
CDR3 DNA: TGTGCCATCAGTGATCCCCTGGGGGGGGAGATTTACGAGCAGTACTTC

D gene: -
V gene: TRBV20-1
J gene: TRBJ2-6
clone size: -
CDR3 protein: CSAPRGGSGANVLTF
CDR3 DNA: TGCAGTGCCCCCAGGGGGGGCTCTGGGGCCAACGTCCTGACTTTC

D gene: -
V gene: TRBV10-3
J gene: TRBJ2-7
clone size: -
CDR3 protein: CAIRGVYEQYF
CDR3 DNA: TGTGCCATCAGGGGGGTTTACGAGCAGTACTTC

D gene: -
V gene: TRBV7-8
J gene: TRBJ1-2
clone size: -
CDR3 protein: CASSLARANYGYTF
CDR3 DNA: TGTGCCAGCAGCCTAGCCCGCGCGAACTATGGCTACACCTTC

D gene: -
V gene: TRBV3-1
J gene: TRBJ2-1
clone size: -
CDR3 protein: CASSRLNLMINNEQFF
CDR3 DNA: TGTGCCAGCAGCCGTCTGAATTTAATGATAAACAATGAGCAGTTCTTC

D gene: TRBD1
V gene: TRBV11-2
J gene: TRBJ2-1
clone size: few
CDR3 protein: CASSLPPSLGGGYPISGLDNEQFF
CDR3 DNA: TGTGCCAGCAGCTTACCACCTTCCCTAGGGGGCGGCTACCCAATCTCCGGACTCGACAATGAGCAGTTCTTC

D gene: -
V gene: TRBV29-1
J gene: TRBJ2-1
clone size: -
CDR3 protein: CSVELDNEQFF
CDR3 DNA: TGCAGCGTGGAACTTGACAATGAGCAGTTCTTC

D gene: TRBD2
V gene: TRBV7-2
J gene: TRBJ2-5
clone size: -
CDR3 protein: CASSLAPPGLAGDQETQYF
CDR3 DNA: TGTGCCAGCAGCTTAGCGCCCCCTGGACTAGCGGGGGACCAAGAGACCCAGTACTTC

D gene: TRBD1
V gene: TRBV7-8
J gene: TRBJ2-1
clone size: -
CDR3 protein: CASSPGQGVHEQFF
CDR3 DNA: TGTGCCAGCAGCCCCGGACAGGGGGTGCATGAGCAGTTCTTC

D gene: -
V gene: TRBV7-9
J gene: TRBJ2-1
clone size: -
CDR3 protein: CASSLFPPRATRGNEQFF
CDR3 DNA: TGTGCCAGCAGCTTATTCCCCCCCCGGGCTACCAGGGGCAATGAGCAGTTCTTC

D gene: -
V gene: TRBV7-2
J gene: TRBJ2-1
clone size: -
CDR3 protein: CASRELLSYNEQFF
CDR3 DNA: TGTGCCAGTCGGGAGCTCCTTTCCTACAATGAGCAGTTCTTC

D gene: -
V gene: TRBV5-1
J gene: TRBJ2-7
clone size: -
CDR3 protein: CASSLAPVYEQYF
CDR3 DNA: TGCGCCAGCAGCTTGGCCCCAGTCTACGAGCAGTACTTC

D gene: -
V gene: TRBV20-1
J gene: TRBJ2-7
clone size: once
CDR3 protein: CSAPIPHDSYEQYF
CDR3 DNA: TGCAGTGCTCCCATACCGCACGACTCCTACGAGCAGTACTTC

D gene: TRBD1
V gene: TRBV6-1
J gene: TRBJ2-1
clone size: -
CDR3 protein: CASSESGQGPYNEQFF
CDR3 DNA: TGTGCCAGCAGTGAATCTGGACAGGGCCCATACAATGAGCAGTTCTTC

D gene: TRBD2
V gene: TRBV29-1
J gene: TRBJ2-7
clone size: few
CDR3 protein: CSATGTTSSYEQYF
CDR3 DNA: TGCAGCGCTACCGGGACTACCAGCTCCTACGAGCAGTACTTC

D gene: -
V gene: TRBV6-9
J gene: TRBJ2-7
clone size: -
CDR3 protein: CASNKGRHPARYEQYF
CDR3 DNA: TGTGCCAGCAACAAGGGGCGACACCCAGCACGGTACGAGCAGTACTTC

D gene: -
V gene: TRBV5-5
J gene: TRBJ2-1
clone size: -
CDR3 protein: CASSLEGLGGNEQFF
CDR3 DNA: TGTGCCAGCAGCTTGGAGGGTTTGGGAGGCAATGAGCAGTTCTTC

D gene: TRBD2
V gene: TRBV14
J gene: TRBJ2-7
clone size: once
CDR3 protein: CASSQHAGVAYEQYF
CDR3 DNA: TGTGCCAGCAGCCAACATGCGGGAGTGGCCTACGAGCAGTACTTC

D gene: -
V gene: TRBV6-1
J gene: TRBJ2-3
clone size: -
CDR3 protein: CASSATALADTQYF
CDR3 DNA: TGTGCCAGCAGTGCCACGGCCCTCGCAGATACGCAGTATTTT

D gene: -
V gene: TRBV19
J gene: TRBJ1-1
clone size: few
CDR3 protein: CASSISGARTEAFF
CDR3 DNA: TGTGCCAGTAGTATATCAGGGGCTCGCACTGAAGCTTTCTTT

D gene: TRBD1
V gene: TRBV29-1
J gene: TRBJ2-3
clone size: many
CDR3 protein: CSVPGQGTDTQYF
CDR3 DNA: TGCAGCGTCCCGGGACAGGGCACAGATACGCAGTATTTT

D gene: TRBD2
V gene: TRBV5-1
J gene: TRBJ2-1
clone size: -
CDR3 protein: CASSSGGREQFF
CDR3 DNA: TGCGCCAGCAGCTCGGGAGGACGGGAGCAGTTCTTC

D gene: -
V gene: TRBV12-3/TRBV12-4
J gene: TRBJ1-2
clone size: once
CDR3 protein: CASSQGRGYGYTF
CDR3 DNA: TGTGCCAGCAGTCAAGGCAGGGGCTATGGCTACACCTTC

D gene: -
V gene: TRBV9
J gene: TRBJ2-3
clone size: -
CDR3 protein: CASSVAGGWMADTQYF
CDR3 DNA: TGTGCCAGCAGCGTAGCCGGAGGTTGGATGGCGGATACGCAGTATTTT

D gene: TRBD1
V gene: TRBV20-1
J gene: TRBJ2-7
clone size: -
CDR3 protein: CSARAGQFLEQYF
CDR3 DNA: TGCAGTGCTAGAGCGGGACAGTTTTTGGAGCAGTACTTC

D gene: TRBD1
V gene: TRBV29-1
J gene: TRBJ2-4
clone size: -
CDR3 protein: CSVPGQGQNIQYF
CDR3 DNA: TGCAGCGTTCCGGGACAGGGGCAAAACATTCAGTACTTC

D gene: TRBD1
V gene: TRBV7-2
J gene: TRBJ2-1
clone size: few
CDR3 protein: CASSAGTGRKEQFF
CDR3 DNA: TGTGCCAGCAGCGCGGGGACAGGGAGAAAAGAGCAGTTCTTC

D gene: TRBD1
V gene: TRBV12-3/TRBV12-4
J gene: TRBJ1-2
clone size: -
CDR3 protein: CASSSLTGWGAGYTF
CDR3 DNA: TGTGCCAGCAGTTCCCTGACAGGGTGGGGGGCTGGCTACACCTTC

D gene: TRBD2
V gene: TRBV7-2
J gene: TRBJ2-1
clone size: -
CDR3 protein: CASSRGVGLAGANEQFF
CDR3 DNA: TGTGCCAGCAGCCGGGGGGTCGGACTAGCGGGAGCCAATGAGCAGTTCTTC

D gene: TRBD2
V gene: TRBV29-1
J gene: TRBJ2-3
clone size: few
CDR3 protein: CSTRTSPTDTQYF
CDR3 DNA: TGCAGCACGCGGACTAGCCCCACAGATACGCAGTATTTT

D gene: TRBD2
V gene: TRBV7-8
J gene: TRBJ2-7
clone size: -
CDR3 protein: CASSLAIRTSSYEQYF
CDR3 DNA: TGTGCCAGCAGCTTAGCGATCCGGACTAGCTCCTACGAGCAGTACTTC

D gene: -
V gene: TRBV7-9
J gene: TRBJ2-1
clone size: few
CDR3 protein: CASLGGGSYNEQFF
CDR3 DNA: TGTGCCAGCCTAGGGGGTGGCTCCTACAATGAGCAGTTCTTC

D gene: -
V gene: TRBV20-1
J gene: TRBJ2-7
clone size: -
CDR3 protein: CSARVQTYGQYF
CDR3 DNA: TGCAGTGCTAGAGTCCAAACCTACGGGCAGTACTTC

D gene: TRBD1
V gene: TRBV20-1
J gene: TRBJ2-2
clone size: -
CDR3 protein: CSASDRGNTGELFF
CDR3 DNA: TGCAGTGCTAGCGACAGGGGGAACACCGGGGAGCTGTTTTTT

D gene: TRBD1
V gene: TRBV14
J gene: TRBJ2-5
clone size: -
CDR3 protein: CASSRDRVEETQYF
CDR3 DNA: TGTGCCAGCAGCCGGGACAGGGTGGAAGAGACCCAGTACTTC

D gene: -
V gene: TRBV18
J gene: TRBJ2-7
clone size: -
CDR3 protein: CASSPLAGEYEQYF
CDR3 DNA: TGTGCCAGCTCACCACTGGCAGGAGAATACGAGCAGTACTTC